The rows below give T cell receptor beta chains drawn from one sample of a study of shared clonotypes between healthy human individuals. Libraries were prepared by immunoSEQ multiplex PCR; TCRdb keeps only in-frame clonotypes and omits some of them. The sample holds millions of clones, approximately 93% seen once. The sample consisted of naive CD4+ T cells from PBMCs. Every receptor here comes from a man aged 18 to 30 in good health. Some clones in this sample may be carry-over from other donors' samples. The CDR3 runs from the conserved cysteine through the conserved F or W. A D gene is named only where the DNA matches it firmly. Clone size is not always given. Where it is, it says once, few, many or a class for expanded clones.

d_call	v_call	clone_size	j_call	cdr3_nt	cdr3_aa
TRBD1	TRBV4-3	.	TRBJ1-2	TGCGCCAGCAGCCCGGGCCCGAGAAACAGGGGAGGCGGCTACACCTTC	CASSPGPRNRGGGYTF
TRBD1	TRBV29-1	.	TRBJ2-7	TGCAGCGAGGGGACAGGGGTCTCCTACGAGCAGTACTTC	CSEGTGVSYEQYF
.	TRBV6-5	.	TRBJ1-2	TGTGCCAGCAGTTACGACCGAAACTATGGCTACACCTTC	CASSYDRNYGYTF
.	TRBV6-5	.	TRBJ1-1	TGTGCCAGCAGTTACTCGGCGGTTATGAACACTGAAGCTTTCTTT	CASSYSAVMNTEAFF
.	TRBV30	.	TRBJ1-5	TGTGCCTGTCGGGTGGGGGCCCAGGGTAGTCGTCAGCCCCAGCATTTT	CACRVGAQGSRQPQHF
.	TRBV5-1	.	TRBJ1-2	TGCGCCAGCAGCGTTCTACCCAATAACTATGGCTACACCTTC	CASSVLPNNYGYTF
.	TRBV5-6	.	TRBJ1-5	TGTGCCAGCAGCTTGTTCCGGACCCGTGGGCCCCAGCATTTT	CASSLFRTRGPQHF
TRBD1	TRBV5-1	.	TRBJ1-3	TGCGCCAGCAGCGTCGACAGGGCCTCTGGAAACACCATATATTTT	CASSVDRASGNTIYF
.	TRBV30	.	TRBJ2-3	TGTGCCTGGAGTGTATCAGGGCTAGCTAGCACAGATACGCAGTATTTT	CAWSVSGLASTDTQYF
.	TRBV7-8	.	TRBJ2-3	TGTGCCAGCAGCTTCTGGGGGAGAGCTAGCACAGATACGCAGTATTTT	CASSFWGRASTDTQYF
.	TRBV28	once	TRBJ1-2	TGTGCCAGCAGTGGGCAGGGCCTTTATTATGGCTACACCTTC	CASSGQGLYYGYTF
TRBD2	TRBV7-2	.	TRBJ2-3	TGTGCCAGCAGCCCAGAGAGGCTAGCGGTAGTCACAGATACGCAGTATTTT	CASSPERLAVVTDTQYF
.	TRBV6-1	.	TRBJ2-5	TGTGCCAGCAGTGGCCAGGTGTCGACGTACTTC	CASSGQVSTYF
.	TRBV2	.	TRBJ1-3	TGTGCCAGCAGTTCTCAGGGAGCGGGAAACACCATATATTTT	CASSSQGAGNTIYF